Listed here are 10 T cell receptor beta chains from one sample, sequenced in a study of blood T cell repertoires in COVID-19. The table came from immunoSEQ multiplex PCR; TCRdb's copy has only in-frame clones and leaves some out. The sample has around 290,000 clones, 85% to 90% seen once. Sequenced sample: PBMCs or T cells enriched from blood (not recorded which). Every receptor here comes from a woman aged 60-75 years in a cohort exposed to, infected with or recovered from COVID-19 (not recorded which).

CDR3 nucleotide sequence: TGCGCCAGCAGCTTGGATGGGACAGCCCTACGAATTTGGTACTTC. This translates into CASSLDGTALRIWYF. This chain connects TRBV5-1 to TRBJ2-7, with TRBD1 identical over 7 bases. The CDR3 sequence is 15 residues long. The germline V gene has CDR1 SGHRS and CDR2 YFSETQ. The V and J ends lost 0 bases and 12 bases, in that order; junction bases with no gene match: 15. The full variable domain, its missing parts supplied by reference TRBV5-1 and TRBJ2-7, is KAGVTQTPRYLIKTRGQQVTLSCSPISGHRSVSWYQQTPGQGLQFLFEYFSETQRNKGNFPGRFSGRQFSNSRSEMNVSTLELGDSALYLCASSLDGTALRIWYFGPGTRLTVT.

This chain joins TRBV5-1 and TRBJ1-6; tentatively, D is TRBD1 (5 bases). This CDR3 is 14 amino acids long. CDR1 and CDR2 (germline): SGHRS, YFSETQ. Between the trimmed V and J ends, which lost 3 bases and 10 bases, there was a span of 14 bases. CDR3 coding DNA: TGCGCCAGCAGCTGGGGAGGGGAAGGCTCACCCCTCCACTTT. It yields the protein CASSWGGEGSPLHF.

The rearrangement joins TRBV24-1 to TRBJ2-3; the match to TRBD2 covers 7 bases. Unmatched junction bases numbered 5, after V lost 1 base and J lost 5 bases. The CDR3 runs 15 residues. Germline CDR1 reads KGHDR; CDR2 reads SFDVKD. The CDR3 sequence: CATSDLTGGLDTQYF. CDR3 nucleotide sequence: TGTGCCACCAGTGATTTAACGGGAGGTTTAGATACGCAGTATTTT.

This rearrangement joins TRBV6-5 to TRBJ1-5; 7 nucleotides match TRBD1. The CDR3 covers 13 residues. Looked up from germline, CDR1 is MNHEY and CDR2 is SVGAGI. Trimming at V came to 8 bases and at J to 4 bases, leaving 5 bases not matched to a gene. The DNA of the CDR3 is TGTGCCAGCGCGACAGGGTTGAATCAGCCCCAGCATTTT. Its translation: CASATGLNQPQHF.

The V and J genes are TRBV10-2 and TRBJ2-3, with unresolved D. This CDR3 contains 14 residues. V was shortened by 4 bases and J by 6 bases, with 14 bases between the two germline ends. The germline CDR1 and CDR2 sequences are WSHSY and SAAADI. The CDR3 sequence: CASSVASLADTQYF. The DNA of the CDR3 is TGCGCCAGCAGTGTTGCCTCCCTTGCGGATACGCAGTATTTT.

The V and J genes are TRBV27 and TRBJ1-5, with D perhaps matching TRBD1 (5 bases). The length of the CDR3 is 13 residues. Germline assignment: CDR1 MNHEY and CDR2 SMNVEV (reference sequence). V was cut by 3 bases and J by 4 bases, with 7 bases left in between. CDR3 amino acids: CASSFQGNQPQHF. The CDR3 DNA reads as TGTGCCAGCAGTTTCCAGGGTAATCAGCCCCAGCATTTT.

The V call is TRBV7-2, the J call TRBJ2-3; 9 nucleotides line up with TRBD2. Germline assignment: CDR1 SGHTA and CDR2 FQGNSA. The V and J ends lost 1 base and 2 bases, in that order; junction bases with no gene match: 13. The CDR3 is 19 amino acids. The CDR3: CASSLVRVRGLAPTDTQYF. The DNA of the CDR3 is TGTGCCAGCAGCTTAGTACGGGTTAGGGGACTAGCCCCCACAGATACGCAGTATTTT.

In its sample, this clone was seen a few times. The chain combines TRBV12-3 or TRBV12-4 with TRBJ2-5, with D unclear. The CDR3 runs 13 residues. V lost 6 bases, J lost 2 bases, and 10 bases lay in between. The CDR3 sequence is CASRRGPQETQYF. The CDR3 DNA reads TGTGCCAGCAGACGCGGCCCTCAAGAGACCCAGTACTTC.

This clone is a singleton in its sample. The V gene is TRBV7-2, the J gene TRBJ2-3; 7 bases agree with TRBD2. This CDR3 contains 17 residues. The V segment lost 7 bases and the J segment 4 bases; nucleotides outside the gene matches: 17. Germline V lookup: CDR1 SGHTA, CDR2 FQGNSA. The CDR3 DNA follows: TGTGCCAGCAATAATGGGATTTCGGGAGGAAGACCAGATACGCAGTATTTT. This codes for CASNNGISGGRPDTQYF.

This chain joins TRBV6-5 and TRBJ1-2; TRBD1 agrees at 9 bases. CDR3 size: 14 residues. Losses at the gene ends were 5 bases for V and 4 bases for J; bases not matched to a gene: 5. Germline V CDR1 and CDR2: MNHEY, SVGAGI. DNA of the CDR3: TGTGCCAGCAGTCGGGACAGGGCCCTCTATGGCTACACCTTC. This gives the protein CASSRDRALYGYTF.